Listed here are 26 T cell receptor beta chains from one sample, sequenced in a study of a mutant IDH1 vaccine in newly diagnosed glioma. Time point specified: week 5, during vaccination. It was 300 ug of mutant IDH1 20-mer peptide that made up each vaccine dose, given with topical imiquimod. TCRdb's copy holds only in-frame clones and misses some; the assay was immunoSEQ multiplex PCR. The sample shows over 50,000 clones, 75% to 90% of them seen only once. These TCRs' antigens remain unknown. The material was PBMCs, obtained from a glioma patient whose treatment included an IDH1 peptide vaccine. The receptors stem from a woman between 40 and 50 years old with glioma.

This clone showed up just once. The chain's CDR3 is CASSLVATEAFF. CDR3 nucleotide sequence: TGTGCCAGCAGCTTAGTTGCCACTGAAGCTTTCTTT. The V call is TRBV7-6, the J call TRBJ1-1; D is ambiguous. Germline loops: CDR1 SGHVS, CDR2 FNYEAQ. The CDR3 loop spans 12 amino acids. Trimming left V 1 base short and J 4 bases short, with 4 bases between.

This clone was seen a few times. The chain joins TRBV4-2 to TRBJ2-1; 8 bases line up with TRBD2. Germline CDR1 reads LGHNA; CDR2 reads YNFKEQ. The CDR3 covers 15 residues. V was pared by 1 base and J by 7 bases, with 6 bases of the junction left unmatched. The CDR3 reads CASSQGTSQGNEQFF. CDR3 coding DNA: TGTGCCAGCAGCCAAGGGACTAGCCAAGGGAATGAGCAGTTCTTC.

The rearrangement links TRBV19 to TRBJ1-5, with a tentative D call TRBD1 (6 bases). Germline lookup yields CDR1 LNHDA and CDR2 SQIVND (reference sequence). The CDR3 loop spans 15 amino acids. Trimming removed 3 bases from V and 6 bases from J, with 15 bases in between. The CDR3 nucleotides are TGTGCCAGTAGTATGCCAGGGGCCCTTGTTCAGCCCCAGCATTTT. Its translation is CASSMPGALVQPQHF.

The CDR3 here is CASSSPGGETQYF. The CDR3 region has the DNA TGTGCCAGCAGTTCGCCAGGGGGTGAGACCCAGTACTTC. J is TRBJ2-5 and V is TRBV6-5; 7 bases are a match to TRBD1. The CDR3 has 13 amino acids. The V segment lost 4 bases and the J segment 5 bases; nucleotides outside the gene matches: 4. CDR1 is MNHEY, CDR2 SVGAGI, per germline.

The V call is TRBV30, the J call TRBJ2-1; tentative D call: TRBD1 (5 bases). The V end was cut by 0 bases, the J end by 4 bases, with 13 bases between. The CDR3 runs to 15 residues. Germline V CDR1 and CDR2: GTSNPN, SVGIG (reference sequence). CDR3 in amino acids: CAWSVRTTRYNEQFF. CDR3 sequence (DNA): TGTGCCTGGAGTGTCCGGACAACTCGTTACAATGAGCAGTTCTTC.

The chain is built from TRBV2 and TRBJ2-5; D possibly matches TRBD1 or TRBD2 (5 bases each). With 3 bases removed from V and 2 bases from J, the gap between germline ends came to 16 bases. The CDR3 sequence is 16 residues long. The germline V gene has CDR1 SNHLY and CDR2 FYNNEI. For the CDR3, the DNA is TGTGCCAGCAGTGAGTTCGGGACCCCACAGCAAGAGACCCAGTACTTC. It is translated as CASSEFGTPQQETQYF.

V gene TRBV4-1 combines with J gene TRBJ1-4, with D uncertain. Germline V gene lookup returns CDR1 MGHRA and CDR2 YSYEKL. Trimming removed 3 bases at V and 6 bases at J, with 14 bases between. The CDR3 is 15 residues long. CDR3 protein: CASSQSAPRHEKLFF. CDR3 sequence (DNA): TGCGCCAGCAGCCAGTCGGCCCCCAGGCATGAAAAACTGTTTTTT.

V and J are TRBV27 and TRBJ1-1; D is unresolved. The V end lost 2 bases, the J end lost 1 base, and 14 bases lay between the germline ends. Germline CDR1 is MNHEY and CDR2 is SMNVEV (reference sequence). The CDR3 sequence is 16 residues long. This chain's CDR3 is CASSLLPAGPNTEAFF. The CDR3 nucleotides are TGTGCCAGCAGTTTACTCCCTGCCGGACCGAACACTGAAGCTTTCTTT.

The chain combines TRBV7-8 with TRBJ2-7, with TRBD2 matching 7 bases. J was trimmed by 0 bases and V by 5 bases; bases with no gene match: 10. CDR1 and CDR2 from the germline V gene are SGHVS and FQNEAQ. The CDR3 spans 16 residues. CDR3 bases: TGTGCCAGCAGCAGAAACCGGGACTACAGCTCCTACGAGCAGTACTTC. It translates to CASSRNRDYSSYEQYF.

J is TRBJ1-2 and V is TRBV30; D might be TRBD1 (6 bases). Germline CDR1 is GTSNPN and CDR2 is SVGIG (reference sequence). This CDR3 comprises 14 residues. V was pared by 3 bases and J by 4 bases, with 15 bases between. The CDR3 region is CAWRSRGSVYGYTF. The CDR3 region has the DNA TGTGCCTGGAGATCCAGGGGATCGGTCTATGGCTACACCTTC.

This chain uses TRBV4-1 with TRBJ2-5; D tentatively reads TRBD1 or TRBD2 (5 bases each). This CDR3 has 15 amino acids. V was pared by 5 bases and J by 2 bases, with 15 bases between. Per the germline V gene, CDR1 is MGHRA and CDR2 is YSYEKL. CDR3 region: CASSSRDGIQETQYF. CDR3 bases: TGCGCCAGCAGCAGCCGGGACGGAATACAAGAGACCCAGTACTTC.

The chain recombines TRBV11-2 with TRBJ2-7, with a tentative D call TRBD1 (6 bases). The CDR3 totals 14 residues. V lost 5 bases to trimming and J lost 6 bases, with 17 bases between them. Looked up from germline, CDR1 is SGHAT and CDR2 is FQNNGV. CDR3 nucleotide sequence: TGTGCCAGCAGCCCCCTACAGGGAGTTAGCGAGCAGTACTTC. As protein: CASSPLQGVSEQYF.

This clone was picked up a small number of times. This chain links TRBV19 with TRBJ1-5; D is perhaps TRBD1 (6 bases). CDR1 LNHDA and CDR2 SQIVND come from the germline V gene (reference sequence). There are 14 residues in the CDR3. V lost 6 bases, J lost 3 bases, and 12 bases lay in between. The CDR3 bases are TGTGCCAGTAGCCTGGACAGTTTCAATCAGCCCCAGCATTTT. This sequence encodes CASSLDSFNQPQHF.

V usage is TRBV10-3 and J usage is TRBJ2-2, with unresolved D. CDR1 is ENHRY, CDR2 SYGVKD, per germline. This CDR3 is 15 amino acids long. V was trimmed by 4 bases and J by 4 bases, leaving 13 bases between them. CDR3 coding DNA: TGTGCCATCAGTGGGGTCGACATCTTCACCGGGGAGCTGTTTTTT. This translates into CAISGVDIFTGELFF.

This chain links TRBV5-5 with TRBJ1-2; D remains unclear. The CDR3 runs to 14 residues. Germline lookup yields CDR1 SGHKS and CDR2 YYEKEE (reference sequence). V was cut by 0 bases and J by 4 bases, with 10 bases left in between. CDR3 sequence: CASSLDSLIYGYTF. CDR3 DNA sequence: TGTGCCAGCAGCTTGGACAGCCTCATCTATGGCTACACCTTC.

This clone was seen just once. The chain joins TRBV7-3 to TRBJ2-1; the match to TRBD2 covers 11 bases. The CDR3 runs 16 residues. J gave up 9 bases and V 0 bases, and 7 bases lay outside the gene matches. Germline assignment: CDR1 SGHTA and CDR2 FQGTGA. The CDR3 sequence: CASSLTVTSGKAEQFF. The CDR3 DNA sequence: TGTGCCAGCAGCTTAACGGTGACTAGCGGGAAGGCTGAGCAGTTCTTC.

The chain is built from TRBV6-6 and TRBJ1-2, with D possibly matching TRBD1 (5 bases). The CDR3 is 14 amino acids. Germline loops: CDR1 MNHNY, CDR2 SVGAGI (reference sequence). The V end lost 7 bases, the J end lost 7 bases, and 19 bases lay between the germline ends. The CDR3 nucleotides read TGTGCCAGCACTCAGAACGAACAGGTTCCTGGCTACACCTTC. Translation: CASTQNEQVPGYTF.

This rearrangement joins TRBV2 to TRBJ1-1; 8 bases are shared with TRBD1. This CDR3 comprises 12 residues. Germline values: CDR1 SNHLY, CDR2 FYNNEI. V shed 6 bases, J shed 8 bases, and the junction held 5 bases outside the gene matches. The CDR3 sequence is CASRGDRKEAFF. The CDR3 nucleotides read TGTGCCAGCAGAGGGGACAGGAAGGAAGCTTTCTTT.

The chain carries TRBV19 and TRBJ1-1; tentatively, D is TRBD1 (5 bases). V was trimmed by 5 bases and J by 3 bases, leaving 10 bases between them. Germline assignment: CDR1 LNHDA and CDR2 SQIVND (reference sequence). The CDR3 is 13 residues long. The CDR3 region is CASSPRGDTEAFF. The CDR3 nucleotides read TGTGCCAGTAGTCCGCGGGGGGACACTGAAGCTTTCTTT.

The V gene is TRBV5-5, the J gene TRBJ1-2; 7 bases match TRBD1. The CDR3 consists of 14 residues. Unmatched junction bases numbered 8, after V lost 4 bases and J lost 5 bases. The germline V gene encodes CDR1 SGHKS and CDR2 YYEKEE (reference sequence). CDR3 coding DNA: TGTGCCAGCAGCCAATCCGGGACAGAGTATGGCTACACCTTC. Amino acid sequence: CASSQSGTEYGYTF.

The chain recombines TRBV5-6 with TRBJ2-7; D is possibly TRBD2 (6 bases). Germline assignment: CDR1 SGHDT and CDR2 YYEEEE. The CDR3 runs to 13 residues. Trimming shortened V by 4 bases and J by 3 bases, and 11 bases separated the two germline ends. This chain's CDR3 is CASSRGAGYEQYF. The CDR3 nucleotides are TGTGCCAGCAGCCGCGGGGCAGGCTACGAGCAGTACTTC. Full variable domain (missing parts from reference TRBV5-6 and TRBJ2-7): DAGVTQSPTHLIKTRGQQVTLRCSPKSGHDTVSWYQQALGQGPQFIFQYYEEEERQRGNFPDRFSGHQFPNYSSELNVNALLLGDSALYLCASSRGAGYEQYFGPGTRLTVT.

The DNA of the CDR3 is TGTGCCAGCAGTGGAACAAGGGATTACCAAGAGACCCAGTACTTC. This sequence encodes CASSGTRDYQETQYF. This chain connects TRBV6-1 to TRBJ2-5; D is unclear. The germline V and J ends were trimmed by 4 bases and 0 bases, with 12 bases remaining between them. The CDR3 totals 15 residues. Per the germline V gene, CDR1 is MNHNS and CDR2 is SASEGT.

The rearrangement joins TRBV7-8 to TRBJ2-7, with D possibly matching TRBD1 (5 bases). Per the germline V gene, CDR1 is SGHVS and CDR2 is FQNEAQ. Trimming shortened V by 1 base and J by 2 bases, and 15 bases separated the two germline ends. The CDR3 sequence is 16 residues long. CDR3 DNA: TGTGCCAGCAGCTTAGAGGGGTTTCCTACTACCTACGAGCAGTACTTC. It encodes CASSLEGFPTTYEQYF.

The chain links TRBV28 to TRBJ1-4, with a possible D match to TRBD1 (5 bases). The V gene lost 6 bases and the J gene lost 7 bases, with 15 bases spanning the gap. Germline CDR1 MDHEN, CDR2 SYDVKM. The CDR3 is 14 amino acids. The CDR3 bases are TGTGCCAGCAGCTCCCGGTTTCAGGGTGAAAAACTGTTTTTT. Its protein is CASSSRFQGEKLFF.

The V call is TRBV5-1, the J call TRBJ2-3, with 11 nucleotides matching TRBD1. Trimming removed 4 bases from V and 5 bases from J; junction bases left unmatched: 6. Germline assignment: CDR1 SGHRS and CDR2 YFSETQ. CDR3 size: 15 residues. DNA for the CDR3: TGCGCCAGCAGCCTCTCCGGGACAGGGGGAGATACGCAGTATTTT. This encodes CASSLSGTGGDTQYF.

This clone has a handful of counts. V and J are TRBV7-9 and TRBJ1-1; D remains ambiguous. CDR1 SEHNR and CDR2 FQNEAQ come from the germline V gene (reference sequence). This CDR3 contains 11 residues. Trimming took off 5 bases at V and 10 bases at J, with 11 bases between the two ends. DNA of the CDR3: TGTGCCAGCAGCATAATCACGGGAGCTTTCTTT. Translating gives CASSIITGAFF.